Reported below is one T cell receptor (beta chain). Its antigen is unknown. Clones were sequenced by immunoSEQ multiplex PCR, and TCRdb holds only the in-frame ones, with some missing. The table has nearly 110,000 clones, 89% seen once. J gave up 4 bases and V 3 bases, and 0 bases lay outside the gene matches. The CDR3 runs to 14 residues. Germline values: CDR1 LNHNV, CDR2 YYDKDF (reference sequence). The source of the sample is a study of T cell responses to AZD1222 COVID-19 vaccine. Study-wide points: Along spike, vaccine-associated CD4 TCRs were found throughout, with dominance at 160-218 and 743-854. Nearly half of the spike-specific TCRs reportedly recognize variant regions that carry no mutations. The study found Spike-specific TCR breadth and depth rose after two AZD1222 doses.

This TCR was sampled from an adult in good health. This chain connects TRBV15 to TRBJ1-5; 10 positions match TRBD1. The sequenced sample was peripheral blood, obtained on day 0 of AZD1222 vaccination. CDR3 nucleotides: TGTGCCACCAGCAGGGACAGGGGGAATCAGCCCCAGCATTTT. Its translation: CATSRDRGNQPQHF.